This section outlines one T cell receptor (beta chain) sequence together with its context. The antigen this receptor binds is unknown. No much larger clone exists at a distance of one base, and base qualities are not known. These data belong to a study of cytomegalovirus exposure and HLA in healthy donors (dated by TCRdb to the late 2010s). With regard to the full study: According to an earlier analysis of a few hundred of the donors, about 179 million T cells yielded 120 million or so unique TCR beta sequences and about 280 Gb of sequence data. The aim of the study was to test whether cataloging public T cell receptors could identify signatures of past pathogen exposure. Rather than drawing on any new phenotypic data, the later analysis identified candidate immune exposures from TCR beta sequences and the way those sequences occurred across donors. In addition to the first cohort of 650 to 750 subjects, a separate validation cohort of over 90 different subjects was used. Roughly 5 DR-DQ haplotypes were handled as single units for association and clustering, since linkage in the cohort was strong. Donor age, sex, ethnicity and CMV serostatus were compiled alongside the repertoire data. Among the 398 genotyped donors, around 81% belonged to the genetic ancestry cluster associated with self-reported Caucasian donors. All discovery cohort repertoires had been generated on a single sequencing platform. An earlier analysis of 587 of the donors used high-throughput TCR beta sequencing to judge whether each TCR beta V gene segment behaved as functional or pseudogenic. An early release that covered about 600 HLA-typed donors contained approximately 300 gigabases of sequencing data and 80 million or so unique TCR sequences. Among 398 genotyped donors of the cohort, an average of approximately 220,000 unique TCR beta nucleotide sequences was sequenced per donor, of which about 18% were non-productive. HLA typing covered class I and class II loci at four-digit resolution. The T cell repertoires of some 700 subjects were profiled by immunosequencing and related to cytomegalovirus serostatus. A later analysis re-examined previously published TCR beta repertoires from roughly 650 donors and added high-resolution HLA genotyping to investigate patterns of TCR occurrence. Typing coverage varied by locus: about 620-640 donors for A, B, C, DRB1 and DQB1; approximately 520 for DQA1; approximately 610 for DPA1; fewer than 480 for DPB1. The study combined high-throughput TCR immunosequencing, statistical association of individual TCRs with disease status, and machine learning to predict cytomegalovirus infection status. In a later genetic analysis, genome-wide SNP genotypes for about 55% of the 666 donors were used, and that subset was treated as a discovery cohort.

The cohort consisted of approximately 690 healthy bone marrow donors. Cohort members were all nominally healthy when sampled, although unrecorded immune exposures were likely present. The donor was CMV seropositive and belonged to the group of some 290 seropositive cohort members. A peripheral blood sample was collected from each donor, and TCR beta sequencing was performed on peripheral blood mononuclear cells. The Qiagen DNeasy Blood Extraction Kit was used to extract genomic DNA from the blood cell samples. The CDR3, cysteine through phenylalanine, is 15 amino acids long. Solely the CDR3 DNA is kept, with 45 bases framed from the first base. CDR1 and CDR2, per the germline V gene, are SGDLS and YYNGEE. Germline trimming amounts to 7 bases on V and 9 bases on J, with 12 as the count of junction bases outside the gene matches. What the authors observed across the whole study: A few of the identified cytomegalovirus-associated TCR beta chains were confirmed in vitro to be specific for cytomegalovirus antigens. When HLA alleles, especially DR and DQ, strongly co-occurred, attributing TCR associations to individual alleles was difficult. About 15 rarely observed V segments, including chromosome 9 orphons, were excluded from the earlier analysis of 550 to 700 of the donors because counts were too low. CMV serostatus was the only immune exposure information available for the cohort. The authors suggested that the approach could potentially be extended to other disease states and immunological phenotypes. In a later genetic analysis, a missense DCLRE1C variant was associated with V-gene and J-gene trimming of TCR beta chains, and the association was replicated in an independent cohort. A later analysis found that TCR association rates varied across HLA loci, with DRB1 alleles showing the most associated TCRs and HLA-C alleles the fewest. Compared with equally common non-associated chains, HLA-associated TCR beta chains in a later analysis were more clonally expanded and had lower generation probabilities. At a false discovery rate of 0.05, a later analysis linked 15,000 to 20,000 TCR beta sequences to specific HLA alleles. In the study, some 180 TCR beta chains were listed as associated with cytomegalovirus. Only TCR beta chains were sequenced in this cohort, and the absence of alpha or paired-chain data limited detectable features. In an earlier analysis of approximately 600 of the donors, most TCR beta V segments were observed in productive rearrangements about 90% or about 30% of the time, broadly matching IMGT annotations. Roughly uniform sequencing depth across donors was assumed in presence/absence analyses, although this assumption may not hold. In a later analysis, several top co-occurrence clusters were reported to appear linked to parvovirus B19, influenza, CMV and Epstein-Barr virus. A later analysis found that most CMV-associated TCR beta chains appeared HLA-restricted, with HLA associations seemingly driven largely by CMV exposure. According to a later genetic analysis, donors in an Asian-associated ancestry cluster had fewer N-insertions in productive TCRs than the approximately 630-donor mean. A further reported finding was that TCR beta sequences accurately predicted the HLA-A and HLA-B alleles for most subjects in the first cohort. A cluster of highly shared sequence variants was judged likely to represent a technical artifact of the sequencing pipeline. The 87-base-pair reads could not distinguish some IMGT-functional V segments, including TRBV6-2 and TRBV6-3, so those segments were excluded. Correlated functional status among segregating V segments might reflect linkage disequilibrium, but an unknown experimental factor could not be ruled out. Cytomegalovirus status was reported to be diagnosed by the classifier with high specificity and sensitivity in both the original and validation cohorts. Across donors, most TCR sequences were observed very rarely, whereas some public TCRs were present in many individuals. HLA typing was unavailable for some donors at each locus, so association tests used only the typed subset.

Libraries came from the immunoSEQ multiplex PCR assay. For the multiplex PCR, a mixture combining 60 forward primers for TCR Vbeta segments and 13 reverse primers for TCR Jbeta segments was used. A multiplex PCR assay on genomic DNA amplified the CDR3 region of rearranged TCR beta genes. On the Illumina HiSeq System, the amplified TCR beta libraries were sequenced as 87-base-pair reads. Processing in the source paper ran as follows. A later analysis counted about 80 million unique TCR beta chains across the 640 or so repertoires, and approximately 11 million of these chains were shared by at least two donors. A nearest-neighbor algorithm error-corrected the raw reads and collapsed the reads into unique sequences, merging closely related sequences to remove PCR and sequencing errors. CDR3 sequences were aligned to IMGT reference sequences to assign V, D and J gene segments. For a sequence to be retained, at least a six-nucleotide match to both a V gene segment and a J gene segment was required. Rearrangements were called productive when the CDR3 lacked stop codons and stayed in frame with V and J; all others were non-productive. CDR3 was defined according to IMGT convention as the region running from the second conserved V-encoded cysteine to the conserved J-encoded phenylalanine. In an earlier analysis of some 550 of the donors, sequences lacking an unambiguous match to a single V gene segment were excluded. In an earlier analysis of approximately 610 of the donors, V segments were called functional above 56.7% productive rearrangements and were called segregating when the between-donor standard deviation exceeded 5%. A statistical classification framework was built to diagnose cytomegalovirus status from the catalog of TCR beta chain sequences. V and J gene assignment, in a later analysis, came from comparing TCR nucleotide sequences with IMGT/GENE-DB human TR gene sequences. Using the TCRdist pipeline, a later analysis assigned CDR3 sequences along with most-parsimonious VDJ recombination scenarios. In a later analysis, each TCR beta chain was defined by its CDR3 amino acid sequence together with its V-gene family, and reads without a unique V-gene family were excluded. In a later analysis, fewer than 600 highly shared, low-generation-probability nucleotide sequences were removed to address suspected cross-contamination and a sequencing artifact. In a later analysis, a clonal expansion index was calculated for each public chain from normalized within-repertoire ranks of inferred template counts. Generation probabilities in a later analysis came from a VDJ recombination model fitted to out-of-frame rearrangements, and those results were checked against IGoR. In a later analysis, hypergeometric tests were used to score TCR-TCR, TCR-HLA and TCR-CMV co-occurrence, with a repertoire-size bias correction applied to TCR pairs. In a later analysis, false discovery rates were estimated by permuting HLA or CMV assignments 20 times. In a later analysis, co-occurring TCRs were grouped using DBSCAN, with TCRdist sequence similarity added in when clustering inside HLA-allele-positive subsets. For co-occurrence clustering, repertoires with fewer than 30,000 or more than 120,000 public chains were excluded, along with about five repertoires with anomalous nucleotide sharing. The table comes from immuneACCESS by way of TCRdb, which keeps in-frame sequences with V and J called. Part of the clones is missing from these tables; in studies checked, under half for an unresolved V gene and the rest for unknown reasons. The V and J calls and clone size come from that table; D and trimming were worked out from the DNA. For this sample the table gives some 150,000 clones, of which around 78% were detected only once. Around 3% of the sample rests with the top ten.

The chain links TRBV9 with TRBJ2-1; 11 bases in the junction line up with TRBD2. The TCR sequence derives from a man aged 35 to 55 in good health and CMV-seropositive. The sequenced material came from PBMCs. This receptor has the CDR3 CASGKGTSGRFEQFF. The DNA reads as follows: TGTGCCAGCGGGAAAGGGACTAGCGGAAGGTTTGAGCAGTTCTTC.